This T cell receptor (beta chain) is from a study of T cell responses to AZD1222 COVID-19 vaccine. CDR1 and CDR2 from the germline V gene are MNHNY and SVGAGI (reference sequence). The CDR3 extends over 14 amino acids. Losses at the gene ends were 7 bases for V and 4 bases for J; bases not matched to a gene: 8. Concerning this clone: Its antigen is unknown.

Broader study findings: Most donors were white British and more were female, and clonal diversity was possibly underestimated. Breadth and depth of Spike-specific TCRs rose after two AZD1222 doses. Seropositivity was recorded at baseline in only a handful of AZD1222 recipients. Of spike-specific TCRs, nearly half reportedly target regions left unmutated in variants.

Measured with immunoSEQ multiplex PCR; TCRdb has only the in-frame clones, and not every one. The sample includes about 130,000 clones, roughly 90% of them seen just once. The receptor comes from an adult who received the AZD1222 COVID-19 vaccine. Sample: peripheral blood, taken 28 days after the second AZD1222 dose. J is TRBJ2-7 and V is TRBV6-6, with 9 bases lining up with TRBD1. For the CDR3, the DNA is TGTGCCAGCAACCCACAGGGGGCAGGTTACGAGCAGTACTTC. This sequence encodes CASNPQGAGYEQYF.